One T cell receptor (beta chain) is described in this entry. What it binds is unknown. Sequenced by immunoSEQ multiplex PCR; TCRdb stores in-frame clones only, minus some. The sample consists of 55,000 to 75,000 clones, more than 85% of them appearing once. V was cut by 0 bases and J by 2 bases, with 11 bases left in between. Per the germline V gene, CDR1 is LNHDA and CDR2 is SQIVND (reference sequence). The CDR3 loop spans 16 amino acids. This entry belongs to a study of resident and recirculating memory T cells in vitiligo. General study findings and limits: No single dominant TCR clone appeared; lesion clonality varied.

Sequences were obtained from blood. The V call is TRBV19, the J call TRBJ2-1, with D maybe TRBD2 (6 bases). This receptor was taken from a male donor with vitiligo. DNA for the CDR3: TGTGCCAGTAGTATAGAATCAACGGGGGCCTACAATGAGCAGTTCTTC. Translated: CASSIESTGAYNEQFF.